This T cell receptor beta chain appears in the sequencing data of a study of naive and memory T cell subsets. Remarks on this clonotype: What it recognizes is unknown.

General study findings and limits: Gini index rose across naive, CM, EM and EMRA in CD4 and CD8.

An equimolar mix of two oligonucleotides served as the beta constant-region primer for TRBC1 and TRBC2. TCRdb recomputed calls from the UMI-ligation and nested PCR reads with MiXCR, one row per CDR3 protein. This sample has about 85,000 distinct CDR3 sequences, with around 13% found just once. Cells stained for CD3, CD4, CD8, CD45RA, CD27 and viability were sorted into four CD45RA/CD27 subsets. The TCR sequence derives from a human donor in good health. Specimen: central memory CD4+ T cells from blood.

CDR3 region: CASSFGLAGVDRNEQFF. The CDR3, as DNA: TGTGCCAGCAGCTTTGGACTAGCGGGAGTCGACCGGAATGAGCAGTTCTTC. The V and J genes are TRBV5-4 and TRBJ2-1; TRBD2 matches 13 bases. This CDR3 spans 17 amino acids. The ends lost 2 bases at V and 7 bases at J; junction bases unmatched: 9. Germline CDR1 reads SGHNT; CDR2 reads YYREEE (reference sequence).